The next 10 T cell receptor beta chains were all read from a single sample in a study of blood T cell repertoires in COVID-19. Libraries were prepared by immunoSEQ multiplex PCR; TCRdb keeps only in-frame clonotypes and omits some of them. The sample records about 480,000 clones, about 85% being singletons. Sequencing input: PBMCs or T cells enriched from blood (not recorded which). The receptors here all came from a young woman with acute COVID-19.

The chain carries TRBV3-1 (or the pseudogene TRBV3-2) and TRBJ2-1, with D possibly being TRBD2 (6 bases). The CDR3 consists of 15 residues. Germline V CDR1 and CDR2: LGHDT, YNNKEL (reference sequence). The V and J ends lost 0 bases and 5 bases respectively, with 11 bases between them. The CDR3 spells CASSQDSGSHNEQFF. DNA for the CDR3: TGTGCCAGCAGCCAAGATTCCGGGAGCCACAATGAGCAGTTCTTC.

This clone was counted once. Other DNA sequences in this specimen translate into the identical CDR3. V and J are TRBV7-2 and TRBJ1-2, with TRBD1 matching 8 bases. The CDR3 totals 12 residues. CDR1 is SGHTA and CDR2 is FQGNSA in the germline V gene. The trim removed 5 bases at V and 7 bases at J, leaving 3 bases unmatched. This CDR3 reads CASSLDRGGYTF. The CDR3 bases are TGTGCCAGCAGCCTCGACAGGGGTGGCTACACCTTC.

The chain recombines TRBV2 with TRBJ2-7; TRBD2 is a possible D gene (6 bases). There are 16 residues in the CDR3. Trimming cost V 6 bases and J 3 bases, with 21 bases left between them. Germline V gene data show CDR1 as SNHLY and CDR2 as FYNNEI. CDR3 protein: CASRTHGRPNYYEQYF. As DNA, the CDR3 is TGTGCCAGCAGGACCCATGGGAGGCCCAATTACTACGAGCAGTACTTC. The full variable domain, in which reference TRBV2 and TRBJ2-7 provide the parts outside the CDR3, is EPEVTQTPSHQVTQMGQEVILRCVPISNHLYFYWYRQILGQKVEFLVSFYNNEISEKSEIFDDQFSVERPDGSNFTLKIRSTKLEDSAMYFCASRTHGRPNYYEQYFGPGTRLTVT.

This clone has more than one count but fewer than ten. This sequence joins TRBV19 and TRBJ1-5; D gene ambiguous. Between the trimmed V and J ends, which lost 6 bases and 5 bases, there was a span of 17 bases. Looked up from germline, CDR1 is LNHDA and CDR2 is SQIVND (reference sequence). The CDR3 sequence is 15 residues long. CDR3 sequence: CASRTITGMDQPQHF. CDR3 coding DNA: TGTGCCAGTAGAACTATTACGGGGATGGATCAGCCCCAGCATTTT.

V is TRBV5-1 and J is TRBJ2-7; 11 bases align to TRBD2. CDR3 size: 15 residues. Germline CDR1 and CDR2: SGHRS and YFSETQ. Trimming took 4 bases from V and 5 from J; bases not matched to a gene: 8. CDR3 nucleotide sequence: TGCGCCAGCAGCGCCCTAGCGGGGGGACGCGACGAGCAGTACTTC. It specifies CASSALAGGRDEQYF.

CDR3 loop: CASSYRSAGLNGYTF. In DNA form, the CDR3 reads TGTGCCAGCAGTTACAGATCTGCAGGGCTGAATGGCTACACCTTC. This chain uses TRBV6-2 or TRBV6-3 with TRBJ1-2; TRBD1 is a possible D gene (5 bases). Germline lookup yields CDR1 MNHEY and CDR2 SVGEGT. V lost 2 bases to trimming and J lost 6 bases, with 16 bases between them. The CDR3 covers 15 residues.

The table lists this clone with a few counts. The chain links TRBV5-6 to TRBJ1-5; D perhaps matches TRBD1 (5 bases). From germline, CDR1 is SGHDT and CDR2 YYEEEE. Trimming shortened V by 0 bases and J by 0 bases, and 10 bases separated the two germline ends. The CDR3 is 16 residues long. The CDR3, as DNA: TGTGCCAGCAGCTTGGAACGGGGGAATAGCAATCAGCCCCAGCATTTT. Translating gives CASSLERGNSNQPQHF.

The chain is built from TRBV2 and TRBJ2-5; tentatively, D is TRBD1 (5 bases). The V end was cut by 3 bases, the J end by 7 bases, with 12 bases between. The CDR3 consists of 13 residues. Germline V lookup: CDR1 SNHLY, CDR2 FYNNEI. Here the CDR3 reads CASSDRVGVTQYF. The CDR3, as DNA: TGTGCCAGCAGTGACAGGGTTGGGGTGACCCAGTACTTC.

The J gene is TRBJ1-1, the V gene TRBV9; D uncertain. Germline V gene data show CDR1 as SGDLS and CDR2 as YYNGEE. The V and J ends lost 3 bases and 6 bases respectively, with 15 bases between them. The CDR3 is made up of 14 amino acids. The CDR3: CASSATIGLAEAFF. As DNA, the CDR3 is TGTGCCAGCAGCGCCACGATCGGGTTGGCTGAAGCTTTCTTT.

The J gene is TRBJ2-3, the V gene TRBV7-9; 8 bases line up with TRBD2. Germline CDR1 reads SEHNR; CDR2 reads FQNEAQ (reference sequence). V shed 0 bases, J shed 4 bases, and the junction held 3 bases outside the gene matches. The CDR3 totals 15 residues. CDR3 nucleotides: TGTGCCAGCAGCTTAGCGACCGGGGGGGCAGATACGCAGTATTTT. Translating gives CASSLATGGADTQYF.